Below, one TCR beta chain is given with its context. V trimming: 5 bases; J trimming: 7 bases; junction bases outside the gene matches: 10. Germline V gene data show CDR1 as SGHTA and CDR2 as FQGNSA. This CDR3 spans 15 amino acids. Sequenced by immunoSEQ multiplex PCR; TCRdb stores in-frame clones only, minus some. The sample contains hundreds of thousands of clones, approximately 95% of which appear only once. The sample comes from a study of shared T cell receptors in the human thymus. This receptor was identified in a human donor. This chain joins TRBV7-2 and TRBJ2-1, with 8 bases lining up with TRBD2. Sequenced input: thymocytes. The DNA for the CDR3 is TGTGCCAGCAGCCCATCCGGGACTAGACTAAATGAGCAGTTCTTC. The encoded protein is CASSPSGTRLNEQFF. The full variable domain, completed using reference TRBV7-2 and TRBJ2-1, is GAGVSQSPSNKVTEKGKDVELRCDPISGHTALYWYRQSLGQGLEFLIYFQGNSAPDKSGLPSDRFSAERTGGSVSTLTIQRTQQEDSAVYLCASSPSGTRLNEQFFGPGTRLTVL.